This is a list of T cell receptor beta chains from one sample in a study of T cell repertoires in cytomegalovirus infection. TCRdb re-called the reads with MiXCR, one entry per CDR3 protein. The sample contains 900,000 to 950,000 distinct CDR3 sequences, roughly 30% of which appear only once. These receptors have no identified antigens. Sequenced material: cultured CD8+ T cells from PBMCs, taken from culture after CMV antigen stimulation. The origin of the receptors is a human donor in good health (CMV status not recorded). Some clones in this sample may be carry-over from other donors' samples. The CDR3 runs from the conserved cysteine through the conserved F or W.

>TRBV6-2/TRBV6-3|TRBJ1-5
CASRPIRSTREPQHF
>TRBV3-1|TRBJ2-7
CASSLYRGRNPYEQYF
>TRBV7-9|TRBJ2-7
CASGGGANEQYF
>TRBV2|TRBJ1-1
CASSGRHGAFF
>TRBV7-9|TRBJ2-3
CASSSRREITDTQYF
>TRBV19|TRBJ1-1
CASSIDSHTEAFF
>TRBV6-1|TRBJ1-5
CASSEAGHQPQHF
>TRBV6-5|TRBJ1-5
CASSMSTGGDQPQHF
>TRBV7-9|TRBJ1-1
CASSSAGNTEAFF
>TRBV6-2/TRBV6-3|TRBJ1-1
CASSILDGLRTEAFF
>TRBV7-6|TRBJ1-3
CAGSPREGLSGNTIYF
>TRBV27|TRBJ1-5
CVSDPTGRGNQPQHF
>TRBV20-1|TRBJ1-5
CSARPEGQPQHF
>TRBV6-6|TRBJ2-2
CASSTPGNGRNTGELFF
>TRBV14|TRBJ2-3
CASSPSAGYDRGFTDTQYF
>TRBV5-6|TRBJ2-2
CASSLIRRANTGELFF
>TRBV27|TRBJ2-5
CASSSMDGGETQYF
>TRBV27|TRBJ1-4
CASVGQGEKLFF
>TRBV27|TRBJ1-1
CASRSGFGNTEAFF
>TRBV19|TRBJ1-1
CASSMREENTEAFF
>TRBV29-1|TRBJ1-2
CSVAQGASVNYGYTF
>TRBV15|TRBJ2-3
CATSITEGPTDTQYF
>TRBV4-1|TRBJ2-5
CASSQDSGTRETQYF
>TRBV28|TRBJ1-5
CASSLLWEGGRRNQPQHF
>TRBV7-3|TRBJ2-5
CASSLPGTPQETQYF